This T cell receptor (beta chain) was captured in a study of beta chain features in type 1 diabetes. The sample holds many counts of this clone. Expressed TCRB transcripts were sequenced because the entire RNA isolate underwent reverse transcription. The repertoire was sequenced with immunoSEQ multiplex PCR; TCRdb's copy has only in-frame clones and lacks some. This table has fewer than 350,000 clones, about 8% appearing once. V lost 6 bases and J 1 base, leaving 15 bases between the germline ends. The CDR3 loop spans 15 amino acids. Per the germline V gene, CDR1 is MRHNA and CDR2 is SNTAGT. This sequence originates from a young woman in good health. This chain links TRBV6-4 with TRBJ1-2; D might be TRBD1 (6 bases). Sequencing was performed on central memory CD4+ T cells from blood. CDR3 region: CASRPGHLSNYGYTF. DNA of the CDR3: TGTGCCAGCAGACCGGGACACCTTAGTAACTATGGCTACACCTTC.